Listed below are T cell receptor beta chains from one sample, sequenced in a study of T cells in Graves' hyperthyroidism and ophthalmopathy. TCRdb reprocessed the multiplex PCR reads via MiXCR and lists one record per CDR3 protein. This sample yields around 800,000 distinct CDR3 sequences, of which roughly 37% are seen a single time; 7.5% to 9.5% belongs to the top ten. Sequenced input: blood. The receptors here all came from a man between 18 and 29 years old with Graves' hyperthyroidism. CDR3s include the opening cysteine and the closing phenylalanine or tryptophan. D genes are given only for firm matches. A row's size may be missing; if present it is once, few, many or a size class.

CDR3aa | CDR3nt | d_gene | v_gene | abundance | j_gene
CATRTGTHEHF | TGTGCCACTAGGACAGGGACCCACGAGCATTTT | TRBD1 | TRBV2 | - | TRBJ1-5
CASSLGGMDSPLHF | TGCGCCAGCAGCTTGGGAGGCATGGATTCACCCCTCCACTTT | - | TRBV5-1 | many | TRBJ1-6
CATSVRPGAAYEQYF | TGTGCCACCAGCGTTCGTCCGGGAGCGGCCTACGAGCAGTACTTC | - | TRBV15 | many | TRBJ2-7
CASRTTKNTEAFF | TGTGCCAGTAGGACTACAAAGAACACTGAAGCTTTCTTT | - | TRBV19 | few | TRBJ1-1
CSARWVKETQYF | TGCAGTGCTAGATGGGTTAAGGAGACCCAGTACTTC | - | TRBV20-1 | many | TRBJ2-5
CASSQDHREDGYTF | TGCGCCAGCAGCCAAGATCACAGGGAGGATGGCTACACCTTC | - | TRBV4-3 | - | TRBJ1-2
CASIRSRGVFEAFF | TGTGCCAGCATCCGGAGCAGGGGCGTCTTTGAAGCTTTCTTT | - | TRBV6-2/TRBV6-3 | - | TRBJ1-1
CSASIRQGSMDEQYF | TGCAGTGCATCCATACGACAGGGGTCGATGGACGAGCAGTACTTC | TRBD1 | TRBV20-1 | - | TRBJ2-7
CASSVHYGPEQYF | TGTGCCAGCAGTGTCCACTATGGGCCGGAGCAGTACTTC | - | TRBV2 | - | TRBJ2-7
CASTGTGWDEQYF | TGCGCCAGCACCGGGACAGGCTGGGACGAGCAGTACTTC | TRBD1 | TRBV10-2 | few | TRBJ2-7
CASSGRTGVDSPLHF | TGTGCCAGCAGCGGACGGACAGGGGTGGATTCACCCCTCCACTTT | TRBD1 | TRBV9 | - | TRBJ1-6
CASSLGHVGGGFDEQYF | TGTGCCAGCAGCTTAGGGCACGTCGGGGGGGGGTTCGACGAGCAGTACTTC | TRBD2 | TRBV7-3 | - | TRBJ2-7
CASSQTGGNSPLHF | TGTGCCAGCAGCCAGACAGGGGGAAATTCACCCCTCCACTTT | TRBD1 | TRBV5-5 | - | TRBJ1-6
CASTQHVRSEDGYTF | TGTGCCAGCACTCAACATGTTCGGAGTGAGGATGGCTACACCTTC | - | TRBV10-3 | few | TRBJ1-2
CASSDDRGSPLHF | TGCGCCAGCAGCGATGACAGGGGTTCACCCCTCCACTTT | TRBD1 | TRBV5-1 | many | TRBJ1-6
CASSPPGVEEAQYF | TGTGCCAGCAGCCCCCCCGGGGTTGAAGAGGCCCAGTACTTC | - | TRBV7-9 | - | TRBJ2-5
CSARDPGGSGELFF | TGCAGTGCTAGAGATCCAGGGGGGTCCGGGGAGCTGTTTTTT | - | TRBV20-1 | few | TRBJ2-2
CASSLLSHTEAFF | TGTGCCAGCAGTTTACTTTCTCACACTGAAGCTTTCTTT | - | TRBV12-3/TRBV12-4 | - | TRBJ1-1
CASGPINRAGEQYF | TGTGCCAGCGGACCCATTAACAGGGCGGGAGAGCAGTACTTC | - | TRBV7-2 | - | TRBJ2-7
CASRDRSSSNTGELFF | TGTGCCAGCAGGGACCGCAGCAGCTCGAACACCGGGGAGCTGTTTTTT | - | TRBV7-8 | - | TRBJ2-2
CASSVGQGTDTEAFF | TGTGCCAGCAGCGTAGGGCAAGGGACGGACACTGAAGCTTTCTTT | - | TRBV9 | - | TRBJ1-1
CSVEGLPGQGLGETQYF | TGCAGCGTTGAAGGGCTTCCGGGACAGGGGCTTGGAGAGACCCAGTACTTC | TRBD1 | TRBV29-1 | many | TRBJ2-5
CATRSSQGEKLFF | TGCGCCACCAGATCCTCTCAAGGTGAAAAACTGTTTTTT | - | TRBV24-1 | once | TRBJ1-4
CASSPLAGPQETQYF | TGTGCTAGCAGCCCCTTAGCGGGGCCCCAAGAGACCCAGTACTTC | TRBD2 | TRBV7-6 | - | TRBJ2-5
CATGLAGRTGELFF | TGTGCCACCGGACTAGCGGGACGCACCGGGGAGCTGTTTTTT | TRBD2 | TRBV24-1 | many | TRBJ2-2
CSAPDRGNQQANYGYTF | TGCAGTGCGCCCGACAGGGGCAACCAACAAGCTAACTATGGCTACACCTTC | TRBD1 | TRBV20-1 | few | TRBJ1-2
CASSYLALQETQYF | TGTGCCAGCAGCTACTTAGCGCTCCAAGAGACCCAGTACTTC | - | TRBV5-6 | - | TRBJ2-5
CSASDGPQAFF | TGCAGTGCGTCGGACGGGCCTCAAGCTTTCTTT | - | TRBV20-1 | many | TRBJ1-1
CATSDSGGNTGELFF | TGTGCCACCAGTGATTCAGGGGGCAACACCGGGGAGCTGTTTTTT | TRBD1 | TRBV24-1 | few | TRBJ2-2
CASSVDQLGTQYF | TGTGCCAGCAGCGTAGATCAATTGGGGACCCAGTACTTC | - | TRBV9 | few | TRBJ2-5
CASSRTGGEYSPLHF | TGTGCCAGCAGCAGAACAGGGGGCGAATATTCACCCCTCCACTTT | TRBD1 | TRBV11-2 | - | TRBJ1-6
CAIRSGLNSYEQYF | TGTGCCATCAGATCGGGACTAAACTCCTACGAGCAGTACTTC | TRBD2 | TRBV10-3 | many | TRBJ2-7
CASSLGMDPYEQYF | TGCGCCAGCAGCTTGGGTATGGATCCCTACGAGCAGTACTTC | - | TRBV5-1 | - | TRBJ2-7
CASSSGPNTEAFF | TGTGCCAGCAGCTCGGGACCGAACACTGAAGCTTTCTTT | - | TRBV7-2 | many | TRBJ1-1
CASTQSGNTIYF | TGTGCCAGCACTCAATCTGGAAACACCATATATTTT | - | TRBV7-9 | many | TRBJ1-3
CASSLAGGSGETQYF | TGTGCCAGCAGCTTAGCGGGGGGTTCTGGAGAGACCCAGTACTTC | - | TRBV7-2 | many | TRBJ2-5
CASSYDGEARRPQHF | TGTGCCAGCAGTTACGATGGCGAAGCTCGGAGGCCCCAGCATTTT | - | TRBV6-2/TRBV6-3 | - | TRBJ1-5
CASSILAGNEQYF | TGTGCCAGTAGTATACTAGCGGGGAACGAGCAGTACTTC | TRBD2 | TRBV19 | - | TRBJ2-7
CASSYDGGGRGYGYTF | TGTGCCAGCAGTTACGACGGGGGAGGGAGAGGCTATGGCTACACCTTC | - | TRBV10-3 | - | TRBJ1-2
CASSSPPRPDEQYF | TGTGCCAGCAGTTCGCCCCCACGACCCGACGAGCAGTACTTC | - | TRBV7-9 | - | TRBJ2-7
CASSQGLSGANVLTF | TGTGCCAGCTCCCAGGGGCTTTCTGGGGCCAACGTCCTGACTTTC | - | TRBV19 | many | TRBJ2-6
CASSQDSQGSTEAFF | TGTGCCAGCAGCCAGGACTCACAGGGGAGTACTGAAGCTTTCTTT | TRBD1 | TRBV7-3 | many | TRBJ1-1
CASSVEAGAYEQYF | TGTGCCAGCAGCGTCGAGGCGGGAGCCTACGAGCAGTACTTC | TRBD2 | TRBV5-1 | - | TRBJ2-7
CASGRGNTRELFF | TGTGCCAGCGGCAGGGGAAACACCCGGGAGCTGTTTTTT | - | TRBV2 | - | TRBJ2-2
CASSPSRGGGQPQHF | TGTGCCAGCAGCCCCTCAAGGGGAGGGGGGCAGCCCCAGCATTTT | - | TRBV7-2 | - | TRBJ1-5
CASSLELGQGWETQYF | TGTGCCAGCAGCTTAGAGTTGGGACAGGGGTGGGAGACCCAGTACTTC | TRBD1 | TRBV11-2 | - | TRBJ2-5
CATSEAAHSSGANVLTF | TGTGCCACCAGTGAGGCAGCGCACTCTTCTGGGGCCAACGTCCTGACTTTC | - | TRBV24-1 | many | TRBJ2-6
CSATGQGDGNTIYF | TGCAGTGCCACAGGACAGGGTGATGGAAACACCATATATTTT | TRBD1 | TRBV20-1 | few | TRBJ1-3
CASSDSTTEAFF | TGCGCCAGCAGTGACTCAACAACTGAAGCTTTCTTT | - | TRBV10-2 | many | TRBJ1-1
CASTFGGTYEQYF | TGCGCCAGCACATTTGGGGGAACCTACGAGCAGTACTTC | - | TRBV11-2 | - | TRBJ2-7
CSASSLRRGQPQHF | TGCAGTGCCAGCAGCTTGAGGCGTGGTCAGCCCCAGCATTTT | - | TRBV20-1 | - | TRBJ1-5
CASSANYGYTF | TGTGCCAGCAGCGCTAACTATGGCTACACCTTC | - | TRBV9 | many | TRBJ1-2
CASSLAYKAASGANVLTF | TGTGCCAGCAGCTTAGCGTACAAGGCAGCCTCTGGGGCCAACGTCCTGACTTTC | - | TRBV7-6 | few | TRBJ2-6
CRATGTGTYCGEAFF | TGCCGGGCCACCGGGACAGGCACTTATTGTGGTGAAGCTTTCTTT | TRBD1 | TRBV10-1 | many | TRBJ1-1
CSAHPSGQETQYF | TGCAGTGCCCACCCTAGCGGACAAGAGACCCAGTACTTC | TRBD2 | TRBV20-1 | few | TRBJ2-5
CSVDVGTEAFF | TGCAGCGTTGACGTTGGCACTGAAGCTTTCTTT | - | TRBV29-1 | many | TRBJ1-1
CSVRRARSSENTIYF | TGCAGTGTACGAAGGGCAAGAAGCTCTGAAAACACCATATATTTT | - | TRBV20-1 | - | TRBJ1-3
CASNPGQSLSQATQYF | TGTGCCAGTAACCCGGGACAAAGTCTATCTCAAGCGACCCAGTACTTC | - | TRBV19 | - | TRBJ2-5
CSVEEDGFGETQYF | TGCAGCGTTGAAGAGGACGGGTTCGGGGAGACCCAGTACTTC | - | TRBV29-1 | many | TRBJ2-5